This passage covers 4 T cell receptor beta chains from one sample sequenced in a study of beta chain features in type 1 diabetes (dated by TCRdb to the late 2010s). The protocol used for the library was the immunoSEQ multiplex PCR assay. The entire isolated RNA was reverse transcribed using the High Capacity cDNA Reverse Transcription Kit, and thus expressed TCRB transcripts were sequenced. TCRdb provides this immuneACCESS table in a form limited to in-frame rearrangements. Some clones are lacking; in checked studies, under half of them reflect an unresolved V gene, and why the rest are absent is not known. The sample has about 620,000 clones on record, about 16% of them singletons. Approximately 0.087% of the sample belongs to the ten largest clones. Source material: naive CD4+ T cells from blood. The cell subset or site label, as the study defines it: true naive CD4+ T cells. These receptors were obtained from a man between 18 and 29 years old in good health.

This clone turned up a few times. V gene TRBV7-9 combines with J gene TRBJ2-6; D unclear. This CDR3 is built from 13 residues. The germline gives CDR1 SEHNR, CDR2 FQNEAQ (reference sequence). V was clipped by 7 bases and J by 8 bases, with 12 bases between them. Written as DNA, the CDR3 is TGTGCCAGCATCTTGCCAGAATCCAACGTCCTGACTTTC. This codes for CASILPESNVLTF.

The chain recombines TRBV7-2 with TRBJ2-2; D is tentatively TRBD1 or TRBD2 (6 bases each). Looked up from germline, CDR1 is SGHTA and CDR2 is FQGNSA. Trimming took off 6 bases at V and 6 bases at J, with 17 bases between the two ends. This CDR3 contains 15 residues. The CDR3 reads CASRPPPRGAGELFF. CDR3 DNA: TGTGCCAGCAGGCCTCCCCCGAGGGGGGCCGGGGAGCTGTTTTTT.

This chain joins TRBV25-1 and TRBJ1-5; 7 bases agree with TRBD1. V dropped 2 bases and J dropped 6; count of bases not matched to a gene: 7. Looked up from germline, CDR1 is MGHDK and CDR2 is SYGVNS. The CDR3 is 15 amino acids. CDR3 residues: CASSEDRAGSQPQHF. The DNA for the CDR3 is TGTGCCAGCAGTGAAGACAGGGCTGGGAGTCAGCCCCAGCATTTT.

This clone appeared a few times. As DNA, the CDR3 is TGCGCCAGCATGCTGGGACAGGGTAACTATGGCTACACCTTC. Amino acid sequence: CASMLGQGNYGYTF. The rearrangement uses TRBV5-1 and TRBJ1-2; TRBD1 agrees at 9 bases. This CDR3 region has 14 residues. Germline V lookup: CDR1 SGHRS, CDR2 YFSETQ. Losses at the gene ends were 6 bases for V and 1 base for J; bases not matched to a gene: 4.